The rows below give T cell receptor beta chains drawn from one sample of a study of cytomegalovirus exposure and HLA in healthy donors. Libraries were prepared by immunoSEQ multiplex PCR; TCRdb keeps only in-frame clonotypes and omits some of them. This repertoire shows about 60,000 clones, roughly two thirds found once; its top ten account for 5.4%. The material sequenced was PBMCs. The receptors come from a man between 45 and 60 years old in good health and CMV-seronegative. Each CDR3 is given with its conserved first and last residue. The D gene is left open where the match is weak. A row's size may be missing; if present it is once, few, many or a size class.

.,TRBJ1-5,.,TRBV5-4,TGTGCCAGCAGCTTGGGAGGGCGGCTGGCTCAGCCCCAGCATTTT,CASSLGGRLAQPQHF
.,TRBJ1-4,few,TRBV6-1,TGTGCCAGCAGTGAAGCAAGGCGGAATACGAGGGCAACTAATGAAAAACTGTTTTTT,CASSEARRNTRATNEKLFF
TRBD1,TRBJ2-7,.,TRBV5-6,TGTGCCAGCAACTTGGGACAGGGCTACGAGCAGTACTTC,CASNLGQGYEQYF
TRBD1,TRBJ1-1,.,TRBV27,TGTGCCAGCAGACGGGACAGGCTTGAAGCTTTCTTT,CASRRDRLEAFF
.,TRBJ2-1,.,TRBV7-3,TGTGCCAGCAGCTCGGCCGGGGGCTACAATGAGCAGTTCTTC,CASSSAGGYNEQFF
TRBD1,TRBJ2-7,.,TRBV9,TGTGCCAGCAGCCCAGGGGGGTGGGGACAGGAGTACTTC,CASSPGGWGQEYF
.,TRBJ1-6,once,TRBV7-3,TGTGCCAGCAGCTTATATCAGGGGAATTCACCCCTCCACTTT,CASSLYQGNSPLHF
.,TRBJ1-1,.,TRBV4-2,TGTGCCAGCAGCCCCGGGGGGGGAACGAACACTGAAGCTTTCTTT,CASSPGGGTNTEAFF
TRBD2,TRBJ2-5,.,TRBV6-5,TGTGCCAGCAGGCTAGCGGGGGGGTCAGAGACCCAGTACTTC,CASRLAGGSETQYF
TRBD1,TRBJ2-2,few,TRBV5-6,TGTGCCAGCAGCCAATGGGACAGGGATCCCGGGGAGCTGTTTTTT,CASSQWDRDPGELFF
TRBD1,TRBJ1-5,.,TRBV7-3,TGTGCCAGCAGCCGACAGGGGTCAAATCAGCCCCAGCATTTT,CASSRQGSNQPQHF
.,TRBJ1-2,.,TRBV7-9,TGTGCCAGCAGCCTAACTACAGTGGGAGATGGCTACACCTTC,CASSLTTVGDGYTF
TRBD2,TRBJ2-7,.,TRBV7-3,TGTGCCAGCCGCCCAGCGGGGGCCTCTCCCTACGAGCAGTACTTC,CASRPAGASPYEQYF
.,TRBJ2-5,.,TRBV18,TGTGCCAGCTCACCACCTTCAGGGGCCGGGGAGACCCAGTACTTC,CASSPPSGAGETQYF
.,TRBJ2-7,few,TRBV6-1,TGTGCCAGCAGCCCGACTAGACACGAGCAGTACTTC,CASSPTRHEQYF
.,TRBJ2-1,.,TRBV5-6,TGTGCCAGCAGTATACAGCTCAATGAGCAGTTCTTC,CASSIQLNEQFF
TRBD1,TRBJ1-1,.,TRBV10-2,TGCGCCAGCAGTGGTTGGGACAGCGGTTGGGTCGAGAACACTGAAGCTTTCTTT,CASSGWDSGWVENTEAFF
TRBD1,TRBJ1-1,few,TRBV9,TGTGCCAGCGGGCAGGGGGCCCTAAACACTGAAGCTTTCTTT,CASGQGALNTEAFF
TRBD1,TRBJ2-7,.,TRBV6-5,TGTGCCAGCAGTTGGGGACAGGGGTGGTACGAGCAGTACTTC,CASSWGQGWYEQYF
.,TRBJ1-2,.,TRBV19,TGTGCCAGTAGTATTTCCGGGGAGTCAGGCTACACCTTC,CASSISGESGYTF
.,TRBJ1-6,.,TRBV6-6,TGTGCCAGCAGTAATGACAGGTCTAATTCACCCCTCCACTTT,CASSNDRSNSPLHF
.,TRBJ1-6,medium-sized,TRBV5-6,TGTGCCAGCAGCTTGTTAGGGGTAAATTCACCCCTCCACTTT,CASSLLGVNSPLHF
TRBD1,TRBJ2-5,.,TRBV27,TGTGCCAGCAGTTTGTTTGGGACAGGGCCGCAGACCCAGTACTTC,CASSLFGTGPQTQYF
.,TRBJ2-5,.,TRBV5-4,TGTGCCAGCAGCCGCGGACACAACCAAGAGACCCAGTACTTC,CASSRGHNQETQYF
.,TRBJ1-5,few,TRBV11-3,TGTGCCAGCAGCTTAGTGGAGGGAAAGGTCAACCAGCCCCAGCATTTT,CASSLVEGKVNQPQHF
.,TRBJ2-3,.,TRBV10-2,TGCGCCGGCACCCCCGGTGCCACAGATACGCAGTATTTT,CAGTPGATDTQYF
.,TRBJ1-1,.,TRBV9,TGTGCCAGCAGCCAGTCCGGGGCGGGGGTCGAAGCTTTCTTT,CASSQSGAGVEAFF
TRBD2,TRBJ2-3,.,TRBV19,TGTGCCAGTAGTACCACGACTAGCGGGCTCGGGGATACGCAGTATTTT,CASSTTTSGLGDTQYF
.,TRBJ1-1,few,TRBV30,TGTGCCTGGTTACAGGGAATCACTGAAGCTTTCTTT,CAWLQGITEAFF
.,TRBJ2-1,.,TRBV2,TGTGCCAGCAGTCGCGACCAGGCCCGCTCCTACAATGAGCAGTTCTTC,CASSRDQARSYNEQFF
.,TRBJ1-5,.,TRBV5-5,TGTGCCAGCAGCTTGGCCGGTAGAAAGAGTACTAGCAATCAGCCCCAGCATTTT,CASSLAGRKSTSNQPQHF
TRBD2,TRBJ2-5,.,TRBV30,TGTGCCCGAGGGGCATCGGGACTAGCGGGGGGGCGAGAGACCCAGTACTTC,CARGASGLAGGRETQYF
.,TRBJ2-7,.,TRBV7-9,TGTGCCAGCAGCTTCAGCCACAGTTCCTACGAGCAGTACTTC,CASSFSHSSYEQYF
.,TRBJ1-1,once,TRBV29-1,TGCAGCGTGGGGGGGGTAGGGAGGACTGAAGCTTTCTTT,CSVGGVGRTEAFF
.,TRBJ2-2,.,TRBV21-1,TGTGCCAGCAGGACCGGGACTAGCGGGGGGGGCACCGGGGAGCTGTTTTTT,CASRTGTSGGGTGELFF
TRBD1,TRBJ2-7,.,TRBV7-9,TGTGCCAGCAGCCCGGGACAGGGTGGGGAGCAGTACTTC,CASSPGQGGEQYF
TRBD1,TRBJ1-4,.,TRBV10-1,TGCGCCAGCAGTGAAAGGACAGGGACGAGTGAAAAACTGTTTTTT,CASSERTGTSEKLFF
TRBD1,TRBJ1-3,.,TRBV6-6,TGTGCCAGCAGTTCCTCCCAGGGGGCGGTCGGAAACACCATATATTTT,CASSSSQGAVGNTIYF
TRBD2,TRBJ2-3,.,TRBV5-1,TGCGCCAGCAGGTCGGGACTAGCGGGGGGGCCGTGGGGCACAGATACGCAGTATTTT,CASRSGLAGGPWGTDTQYF
TRBD1,TRBJ1-1,.,TRBV6-5,TGTGCCAGCAGTCTTCAGGGGGCTCTGGGTGAAGCTTTCTTT,CASSLQGALGEAFF
.,TRBJ2-7,.,TRBV6-5,TGTGCCAGCAGCTTCGCCGGCGAGCAGTACTTC,CASSFAGEQYF
.,TRBJ1-1,.,TRBV4-2,TGTGCCAGCAGCCAAGGAACGGGGGGTCTCGGCACTGAAGCTTTCTTT,CASSQGTGGLGTEAFF
TRBD2,TRBJ2-5,.,TRBV4-2,TGTGCCAGCAGCCAAGACAAGGCGGGGGAAGAGACCCAGTACTTC,CASSQDKAGEETQYF
.,TRBJ1-2,.,TRBV5-6,TGTGCCAGCAGCTTGGAGCAGGGAAGCGGCTACACCTTC,CASSLEQGSGYTF
TRBD2,TRBJ2-1,.,TRBV30,TGTGCCTGGAGTGTCCTCCCGGGGACTAGCGGGGGGTCCCTATATGGCGAGCAGTTCTTC,CAWSVLPGTSGGSLYGEQFF
TRBD2,TRBJ2-5,.,TRBV30,TGTGCCTGGAGTGGGAATCGGGGGGTTTTGACCCAGTACTTC,CAWSGNRGVLTQYF
TRBD1,TRBJ1-1,few,TRBV10-1,TGCGCCAGCAGCAGCACAGGGGAACCCACTGAAGCTTTCTTT,CASSSTGEPTEAFF
.,TRBJ1-1,.,TRBV6-6,TGTGCCAGCAGTTACCCGGGGGGATTGCCGAACACTGAAGCTTTCTTT,CASSYPGGLPNTEAFF
TRBD1,TRBJ2-7,.,TRBV5-1,TGCGCCAGCAGCTGGACAGGGGTCGCCTACGAGCAGTACTTC,CASSWTGVAYEQYF
TRBD1,TRBJ2-5,few,TRBV29-1,TGCAGCGTTGACACGACAGGGAAAGAGACCCAGTACTTC,CSVDTTGKETQYF
.,TRBJ1-4,.,TRBV5-6,TGTGCCAGCAGCCCACGAAGACAGGCACGCCCGGAAAAACTGTTTTTT,CASSPRRQARPEKLFF
TRBD2,TRBJ2-3,.,TRBV6-4,TGTGCCAGCAGTGACGGACTAGCGGGGATAGATACGCAGTATTTT,CASSDGLAGIDTQYF
TRBD1,TRBJ2-5,.,TRBV7-9,TGTGCCAGCAGCTTAAGGGACAGGGCAGAGACCCAGTACTTC,CASSLRDRAETQYF
TRBD2,TRBJ2-1,.,TRBV11-2,TGTGCCAGCAGCACCCGGCTAGCGGGGGCGCCGAGCTCCTACAATGAGCAGTTCTTC,CASSTRLAGAPSSYNEQFF
TRBD2,TRBJ2-3,.,TRBV5-4,TGTGCCAGCAGCCCACCGGGACTAGCGGGAGACTTTGCGCAGTATTTT,CASSPPGLAGDFAQYF